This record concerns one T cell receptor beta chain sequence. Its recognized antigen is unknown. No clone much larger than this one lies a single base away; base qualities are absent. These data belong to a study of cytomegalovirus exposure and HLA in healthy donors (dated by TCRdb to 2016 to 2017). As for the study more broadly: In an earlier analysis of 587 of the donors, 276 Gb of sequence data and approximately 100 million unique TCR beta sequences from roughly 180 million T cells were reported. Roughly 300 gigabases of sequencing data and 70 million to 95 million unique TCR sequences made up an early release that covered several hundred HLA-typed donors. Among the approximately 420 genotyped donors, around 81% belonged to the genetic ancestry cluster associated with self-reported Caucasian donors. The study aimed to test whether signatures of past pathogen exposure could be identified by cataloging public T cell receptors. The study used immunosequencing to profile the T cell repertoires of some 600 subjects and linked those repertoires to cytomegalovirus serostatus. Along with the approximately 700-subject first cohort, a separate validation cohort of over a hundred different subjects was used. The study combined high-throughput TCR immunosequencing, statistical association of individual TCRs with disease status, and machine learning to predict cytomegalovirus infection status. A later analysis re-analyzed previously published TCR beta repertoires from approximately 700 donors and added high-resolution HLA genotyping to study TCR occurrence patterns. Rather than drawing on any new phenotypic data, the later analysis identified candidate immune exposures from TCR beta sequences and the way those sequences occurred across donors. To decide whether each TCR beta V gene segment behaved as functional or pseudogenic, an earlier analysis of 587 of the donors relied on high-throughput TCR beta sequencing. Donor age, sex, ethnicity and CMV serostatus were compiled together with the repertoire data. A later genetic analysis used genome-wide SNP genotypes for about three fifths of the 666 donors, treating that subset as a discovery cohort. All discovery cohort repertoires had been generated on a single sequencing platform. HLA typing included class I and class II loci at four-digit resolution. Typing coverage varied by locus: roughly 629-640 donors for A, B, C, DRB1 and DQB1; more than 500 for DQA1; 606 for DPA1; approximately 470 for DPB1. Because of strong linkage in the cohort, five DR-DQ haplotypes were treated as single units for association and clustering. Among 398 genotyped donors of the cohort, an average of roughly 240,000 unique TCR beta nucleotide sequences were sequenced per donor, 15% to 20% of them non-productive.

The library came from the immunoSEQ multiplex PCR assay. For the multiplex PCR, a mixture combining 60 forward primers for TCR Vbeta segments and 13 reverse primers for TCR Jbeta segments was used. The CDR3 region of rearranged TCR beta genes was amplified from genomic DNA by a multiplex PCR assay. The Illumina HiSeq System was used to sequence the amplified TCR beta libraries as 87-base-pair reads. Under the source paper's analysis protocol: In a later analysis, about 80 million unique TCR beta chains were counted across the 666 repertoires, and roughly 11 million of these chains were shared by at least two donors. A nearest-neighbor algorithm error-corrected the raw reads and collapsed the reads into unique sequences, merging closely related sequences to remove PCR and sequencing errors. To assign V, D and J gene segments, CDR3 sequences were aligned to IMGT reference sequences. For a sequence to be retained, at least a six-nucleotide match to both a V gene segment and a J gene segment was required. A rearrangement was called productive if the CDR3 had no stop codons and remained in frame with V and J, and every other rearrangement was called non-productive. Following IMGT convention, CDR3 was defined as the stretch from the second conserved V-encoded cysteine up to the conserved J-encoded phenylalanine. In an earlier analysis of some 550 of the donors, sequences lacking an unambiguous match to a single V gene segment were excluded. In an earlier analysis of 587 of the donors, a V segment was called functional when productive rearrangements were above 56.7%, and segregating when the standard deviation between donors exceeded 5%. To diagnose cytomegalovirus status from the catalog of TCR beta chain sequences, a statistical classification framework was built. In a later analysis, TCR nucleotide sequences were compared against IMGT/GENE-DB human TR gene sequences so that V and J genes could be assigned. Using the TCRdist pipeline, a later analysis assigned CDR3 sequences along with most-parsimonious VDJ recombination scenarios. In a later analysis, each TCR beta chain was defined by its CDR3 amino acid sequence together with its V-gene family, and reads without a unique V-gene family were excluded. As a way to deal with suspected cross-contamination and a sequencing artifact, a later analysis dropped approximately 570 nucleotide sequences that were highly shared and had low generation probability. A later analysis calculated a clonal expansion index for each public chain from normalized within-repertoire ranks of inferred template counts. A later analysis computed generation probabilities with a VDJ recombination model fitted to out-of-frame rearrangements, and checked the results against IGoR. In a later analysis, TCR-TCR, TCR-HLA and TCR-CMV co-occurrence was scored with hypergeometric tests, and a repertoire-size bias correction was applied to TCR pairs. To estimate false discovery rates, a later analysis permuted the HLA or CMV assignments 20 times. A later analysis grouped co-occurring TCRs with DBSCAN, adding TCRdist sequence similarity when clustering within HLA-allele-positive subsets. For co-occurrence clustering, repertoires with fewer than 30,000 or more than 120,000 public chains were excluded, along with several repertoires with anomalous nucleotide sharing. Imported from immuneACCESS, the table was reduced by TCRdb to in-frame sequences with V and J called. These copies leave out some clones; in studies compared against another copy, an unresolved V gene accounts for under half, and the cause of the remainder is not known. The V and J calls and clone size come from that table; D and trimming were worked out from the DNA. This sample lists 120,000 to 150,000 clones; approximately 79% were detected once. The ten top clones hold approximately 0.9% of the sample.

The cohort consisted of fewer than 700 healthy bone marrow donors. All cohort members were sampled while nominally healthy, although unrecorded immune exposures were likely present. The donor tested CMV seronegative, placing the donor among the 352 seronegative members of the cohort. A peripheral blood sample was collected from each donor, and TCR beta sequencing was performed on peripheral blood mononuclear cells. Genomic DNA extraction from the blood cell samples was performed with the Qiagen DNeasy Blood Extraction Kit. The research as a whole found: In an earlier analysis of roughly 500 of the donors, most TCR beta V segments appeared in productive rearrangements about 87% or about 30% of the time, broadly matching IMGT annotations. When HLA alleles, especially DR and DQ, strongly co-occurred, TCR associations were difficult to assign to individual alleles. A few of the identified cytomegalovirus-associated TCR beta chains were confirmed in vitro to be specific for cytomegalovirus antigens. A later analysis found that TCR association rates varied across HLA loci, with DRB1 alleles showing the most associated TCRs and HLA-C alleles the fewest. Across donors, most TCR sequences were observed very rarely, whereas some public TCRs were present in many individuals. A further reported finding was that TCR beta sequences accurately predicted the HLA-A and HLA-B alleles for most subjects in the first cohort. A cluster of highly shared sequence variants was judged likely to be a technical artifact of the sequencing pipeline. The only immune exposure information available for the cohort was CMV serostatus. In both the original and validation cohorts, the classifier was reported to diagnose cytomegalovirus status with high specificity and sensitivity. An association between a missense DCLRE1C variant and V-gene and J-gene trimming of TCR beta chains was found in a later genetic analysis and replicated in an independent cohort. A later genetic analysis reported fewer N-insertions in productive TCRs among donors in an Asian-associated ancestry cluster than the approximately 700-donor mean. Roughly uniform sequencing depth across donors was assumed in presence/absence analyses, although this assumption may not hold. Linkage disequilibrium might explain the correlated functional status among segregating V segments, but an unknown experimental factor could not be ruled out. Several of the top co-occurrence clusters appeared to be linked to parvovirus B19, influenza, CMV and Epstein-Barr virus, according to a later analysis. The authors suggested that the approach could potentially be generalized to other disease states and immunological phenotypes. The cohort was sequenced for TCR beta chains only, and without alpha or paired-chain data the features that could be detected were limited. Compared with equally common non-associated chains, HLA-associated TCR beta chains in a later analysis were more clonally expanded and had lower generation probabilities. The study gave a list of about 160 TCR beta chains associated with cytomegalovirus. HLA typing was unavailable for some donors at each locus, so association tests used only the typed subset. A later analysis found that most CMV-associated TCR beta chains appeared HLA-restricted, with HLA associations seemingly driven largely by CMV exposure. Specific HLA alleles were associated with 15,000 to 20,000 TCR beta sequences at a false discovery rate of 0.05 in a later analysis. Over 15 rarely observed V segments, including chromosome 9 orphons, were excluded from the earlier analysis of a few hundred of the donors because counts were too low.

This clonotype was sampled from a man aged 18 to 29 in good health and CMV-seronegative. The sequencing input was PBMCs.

The DNA reads as follows: TGCAGCGTTGAAGACGCCAAGGGGTTGTCCTACGAGCAGTACTTC. It encodes CSVEDAKGLSYEQYF. The chain links TRBV29-1 with TRBJ2-5; matching of 5 bases hints at TRBD1 as the D gene. The DNA matches TRBJ2-7 better at its end, which makes the J call doubtful. From its cysteine to its phenylalanine, the CDR3 spans 15 amino acids. Just CDR3 DNA is preserved here, 45 bases in frame from base 1. Based on the germline V gene, the CDR1 and CDR2 sequences are SQVTM and ANQGSEA.